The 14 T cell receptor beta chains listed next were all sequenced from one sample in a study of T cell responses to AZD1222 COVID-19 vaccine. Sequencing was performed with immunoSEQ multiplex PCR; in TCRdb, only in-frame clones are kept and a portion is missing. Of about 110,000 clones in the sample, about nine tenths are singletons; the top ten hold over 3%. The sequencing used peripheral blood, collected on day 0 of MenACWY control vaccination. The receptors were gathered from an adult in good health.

This CDR3 reads CASSTQDRARYGYTF. The CDR3 DNA sequence: TGTGCCAGCAGCACACAGGACAGGGCCCGCTATGGCTACACCTTC. The chain couples TRBV11-2 to TRBJ1-2, with 8 bases matching TRBD1. CDR1 is SGHAT and CDR2 is FQNNGV in the germline V gene. The CDR3 has 15 residues. Trimming cost V 5 bases and J 4 bases; bases outside gene matches: 9.

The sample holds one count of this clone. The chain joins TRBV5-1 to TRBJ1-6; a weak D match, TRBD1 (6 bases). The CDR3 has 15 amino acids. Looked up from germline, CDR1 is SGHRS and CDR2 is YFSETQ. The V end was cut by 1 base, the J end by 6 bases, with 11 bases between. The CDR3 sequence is CASSLQDRLNSPLHF. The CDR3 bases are TGCGCCAGCAGCTTGCAAGACAGGCTTAATTCACCCCTCCACTTT. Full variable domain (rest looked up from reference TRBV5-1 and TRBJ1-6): KAGVTQTPRYLIKTRGQQVTLSCSPISGHRSVSWYQQTPGQGLQFLFEYFSETQRNKGNFPGRFSGRQFSNSRSEMNVSTLELGDSALYLCASSLQDRLNSPLHFGNGTRLTVT.

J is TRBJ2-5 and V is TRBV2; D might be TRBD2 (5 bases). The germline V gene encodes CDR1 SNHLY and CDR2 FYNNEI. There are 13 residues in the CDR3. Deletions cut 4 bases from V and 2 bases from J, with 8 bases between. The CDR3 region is CASSATTQETQYF. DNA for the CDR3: TGTGCCAGCAGTGCGACTACACAAGAGACCCAGTACTTC.

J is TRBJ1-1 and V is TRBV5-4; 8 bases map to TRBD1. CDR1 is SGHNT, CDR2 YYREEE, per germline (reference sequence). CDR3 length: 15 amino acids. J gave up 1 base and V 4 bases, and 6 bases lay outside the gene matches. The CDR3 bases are TGTGCCAGCAGCCACACAGGGGGGGGGAACACTGAAGCTTTCTTT. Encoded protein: CASSHTGGGNTEAFF. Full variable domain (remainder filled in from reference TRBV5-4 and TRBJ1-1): ETGVTQSPTHLIKTRGQQVTLRCSSQSGHNTVSWYQQALGQGPQFIFQYYREEENGRGNFPPRFSGLQFPNYSSELNVNALELDDSALYLCASSHTGGGNTEAFFGQGTRLTVV.

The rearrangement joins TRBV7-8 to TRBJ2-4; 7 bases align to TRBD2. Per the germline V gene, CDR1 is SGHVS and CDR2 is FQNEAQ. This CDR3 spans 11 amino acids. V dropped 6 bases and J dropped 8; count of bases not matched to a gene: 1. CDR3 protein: CASSRGDIQYF. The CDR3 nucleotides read TGTGCCAGCAGTCGGGGGGACATTCAGTACTTC.

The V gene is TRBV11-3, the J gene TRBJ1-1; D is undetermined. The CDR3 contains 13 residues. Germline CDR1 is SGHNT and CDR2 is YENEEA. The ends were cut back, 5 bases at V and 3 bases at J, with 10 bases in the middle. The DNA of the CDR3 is TGTGCCAGCAGCGATACACTAGACACTGAAGCTTTCTTT. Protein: CASSDTLDTEAFF.

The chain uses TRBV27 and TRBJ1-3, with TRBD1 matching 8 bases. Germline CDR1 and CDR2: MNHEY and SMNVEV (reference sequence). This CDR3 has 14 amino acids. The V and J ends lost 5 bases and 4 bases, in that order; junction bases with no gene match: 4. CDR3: CASSLRGPGNTIYF. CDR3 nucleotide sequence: TGTGCCAGCAGTCTCAGGGGGCCAGGAAACACCATATATTTT.

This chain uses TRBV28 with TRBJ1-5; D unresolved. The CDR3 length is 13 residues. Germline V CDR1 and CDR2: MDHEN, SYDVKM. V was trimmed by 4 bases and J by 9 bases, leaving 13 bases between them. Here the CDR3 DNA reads TGTGCCAGCAGTTCGGACGACTTTAGGCCCCAGCATTTT. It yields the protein CASSSDDFRPQHF.

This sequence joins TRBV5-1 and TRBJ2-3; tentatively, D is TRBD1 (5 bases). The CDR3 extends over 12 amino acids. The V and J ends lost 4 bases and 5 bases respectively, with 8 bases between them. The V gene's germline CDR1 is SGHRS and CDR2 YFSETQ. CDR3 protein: CASSVTGDTQYF. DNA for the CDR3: TGCGCCAGCAGCGTAACAGGAGATACGCAGTATTTT.

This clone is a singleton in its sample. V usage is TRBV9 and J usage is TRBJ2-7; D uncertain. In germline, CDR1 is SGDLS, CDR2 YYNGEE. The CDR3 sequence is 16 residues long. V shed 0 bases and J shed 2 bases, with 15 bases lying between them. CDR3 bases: TGTGCCAGCAGCGTAGATCAGGCGTTTCCCCCCTACGAGCAGTACTTC. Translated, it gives CASSVDQAFPPYEQYF.

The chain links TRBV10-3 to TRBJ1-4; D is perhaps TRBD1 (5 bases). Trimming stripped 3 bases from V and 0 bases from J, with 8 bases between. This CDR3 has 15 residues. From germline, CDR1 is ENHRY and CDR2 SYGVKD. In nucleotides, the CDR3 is TGTGCCATCAGTGACGGGGGGGCAACTAATGAAAAACTGTTTTTT. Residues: CAISDGGATNEKLFF.

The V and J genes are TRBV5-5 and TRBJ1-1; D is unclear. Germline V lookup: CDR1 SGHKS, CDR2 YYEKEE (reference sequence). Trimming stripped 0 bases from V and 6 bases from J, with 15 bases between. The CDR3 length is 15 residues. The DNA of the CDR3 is TGTGCCAGCAGCTTGGGAGCTGGAATCGGCCCTGAAGCTTTCTTT. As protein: CASSLGAGIGPEAFF.

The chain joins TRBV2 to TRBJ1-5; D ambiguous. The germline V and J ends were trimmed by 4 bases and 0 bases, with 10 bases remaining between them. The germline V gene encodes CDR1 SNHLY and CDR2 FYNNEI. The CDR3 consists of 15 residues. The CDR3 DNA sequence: TGTGCCAGCAGTGTTGGGTTAACTAGCAATCAGCCCCAGCATTTT. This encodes CASSVGLTSNQPQHF.

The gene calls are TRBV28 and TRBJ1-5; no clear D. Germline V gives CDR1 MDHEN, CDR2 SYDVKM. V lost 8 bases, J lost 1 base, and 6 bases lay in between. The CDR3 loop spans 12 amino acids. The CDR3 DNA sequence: TGTGCCAGCGACGACAGCAATCAGCCCCAGCATTTT. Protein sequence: CASDDSNQPQHF.